Described below is a single TCR beta chain sequence and its context. The sample comes from a study of sequential checkpoint blockade in melanoma. Treatment here: randomized to nivolumab then ipilimumab (arm A) or the reverse (arm B). The repertoire was sequenced with immunoSEQ multiplex PCR; TCRdb's copy has only in-frame clones and lacks some. The sample records 9,500 to 15,000 clones, over 75% being singletons. The CDR3 length is 16 residues. Germline assignment: CDR1 MNHNS and CDR2 SASEGT. V lost 0 bases, J lost 2 bases, and 5 bases stayed unmatched. This TCR came from a human donor with melanoma. The sequencing used CD8+ T cells sorted from blood (inferred from file names), collected from a patient given nivolumab and ipilimumab in sequence. V and J are TRBV6-1 and TRBJ2-7; 9 bases map to TRBD2. CDR3 sequence reads: CASSEATTSGTYEQYF. The CDR3 DNA sequence: TGTGCCAGCAGTGAAGCCACGACTAGCGGTACCTACGAGCAGTACTTC.